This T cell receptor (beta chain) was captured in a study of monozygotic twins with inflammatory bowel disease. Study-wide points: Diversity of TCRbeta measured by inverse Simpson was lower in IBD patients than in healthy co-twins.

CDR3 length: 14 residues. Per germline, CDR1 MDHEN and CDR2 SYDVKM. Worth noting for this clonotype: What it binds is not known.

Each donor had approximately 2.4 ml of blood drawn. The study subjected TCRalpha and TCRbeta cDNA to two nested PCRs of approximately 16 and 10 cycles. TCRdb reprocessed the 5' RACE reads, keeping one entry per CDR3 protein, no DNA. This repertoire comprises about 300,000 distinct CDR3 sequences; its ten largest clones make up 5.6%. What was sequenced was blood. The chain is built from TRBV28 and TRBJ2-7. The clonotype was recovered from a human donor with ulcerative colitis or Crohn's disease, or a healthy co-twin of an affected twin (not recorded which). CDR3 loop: CASSLWQVTYEQYF.